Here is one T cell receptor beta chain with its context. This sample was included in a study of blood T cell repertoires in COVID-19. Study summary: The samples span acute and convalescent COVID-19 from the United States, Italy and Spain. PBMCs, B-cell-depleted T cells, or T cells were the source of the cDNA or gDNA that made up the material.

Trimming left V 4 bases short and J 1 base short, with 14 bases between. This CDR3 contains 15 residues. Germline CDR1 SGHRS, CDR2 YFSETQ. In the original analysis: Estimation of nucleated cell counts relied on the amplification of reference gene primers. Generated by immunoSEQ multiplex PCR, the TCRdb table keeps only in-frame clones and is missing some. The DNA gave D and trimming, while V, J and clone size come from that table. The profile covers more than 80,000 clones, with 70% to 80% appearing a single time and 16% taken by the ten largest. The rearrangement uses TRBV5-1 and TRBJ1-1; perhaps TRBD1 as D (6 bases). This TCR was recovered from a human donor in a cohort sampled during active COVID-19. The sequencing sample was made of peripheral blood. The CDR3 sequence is CASSVTGMGNTEAFF. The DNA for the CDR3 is TGCGCCAGCAGCGTTACAGGGATGGGGAACACTGAAGCTTTCTTT.